The clone carrying this T cell receptor beta chain was seen only a few times. With 6 bases removed from V and 4 bases from J, the gap between germline ends came to 13 bases. CDR1 is SNHLY and CDR2 is FYNNEI in the germline V gene. This CDR3 is 14 amino acids long. The sample belongs to a study of blood T cell repertoires in COVID-19. Study details: Italy, Spain and the United States were the sources of the convalescent and acute COVID-19 samples.

The repertoire was sequenced with immunoSEQ multiplex PCR; TCRdb's copy has only in-frame clones and lacks some. The sample has about 250,000 clones, around 90% seen once. The V and J genes are TRBV2 and TRBJ1-5; a weak D match, TRBD1 (5 bases). The sample was peripheral blood. The receptor's source is a man younger than 35 with active or convalescent COVID-19. CDR3 sequence reads: CASRDPRGNQPQHF. The DNA for the CDR3 is TGTGCCAGCAGGGACCCTAGGGGAAATCAGCCCCAGCATTTT.